This TCR beta chain was documented in a study of CD4 and CD8 cells across lung adenocarcinoma regions. MiXCR was run by TCRdb on the PCR reads, yielding one entry per CDR3 protein. The sample yields 3,400 or so distinct CDR3 sequences, around three fifths seen once. Donors had localized lung adenocarcinoma, a non-small cell lung cancer. Germline-derived CDR1 and CDR2 are LNHNV and YYDKDF (reference sequence). The CDR3 extends over 15 amino acids. The sequence was obtained from a female donor with lung adenocarcinoma. The CD4 and CD8 labels of this study may be unreliable. The rearrangement joins TRBV15 to TRBJ2-4, with D perhaps matching TRBD2 (6 bases). The end of the DNA fits TRBJ2-5 better, so the J call may be wrong. Sequencing was performed on CD4+ T cells from the center of a lung tumor. DNA of the CDR3: TGTGCCGCCGGCAGCGGGCCGGGCAGCCAAGAGACCCAGTACTTC. It specifies CAAGSGPGSQETQYF.